The 21 T cell receptor beta chains reported below all come from one sample, sequenced in a study of blood T cell repertoires in COVID-19. Method: immunoSEQ multiplex PCR; TCRdb's copy keeps in-frame clones and lacks some. Among roughly 240,000 clones listed, about 82% were seen once. Sequencing was carried out using PBMCs or T cells enriched from blood (not recorded which). The receptors come from a woman aged 50 to 60 who had recovered from COVID-19.

The V gene is TRBV19, the J gene TRBJ1-1; unclear D gene. There are 14 residues in the CDR3. The V gene lost 6 bases and the J gene lost 0 bases, with 11 bases spanning the gap. Per germline, CDR1 LNHDA and CDR2 SQIVND (reference sequence). CDR3 amino acids: CASRGNFLNTEAFF. DNA for the CDR3: TGTGCCAGTAGGGGCAACTTCCTGAACACTGAAGCTTTCTTT. Looking up the rest from reference TRBV19 and TRBJ1-1 gives the full variable domain: DGGITQSPKYLFRKEGQNVTLSCEQNLNHDAMYWYRQDPGQGLRLIYYSQIVNDFQKGDIAEGYSVSREKKESFPLTVTSAQKNPTAFYLCASRGNFLNTEAFFGQGTRLTVV.

J is TRBJ2-7 and V is TRBV6-5; 9 bases agree with TRBD1. Germline V gene lookup returns CDR1 MNHEY and CDR2 SVGAGI. V was pared by 7 bases and J by 2 bases, with 3 bases of the junction left unmatched. This CDR3 is 13 amino acids long. The CDR3 is CASKQGAAYEQYF. In nucleotides, the CDR3 is TGTGCCAGCAAACAGGGGGCAGCCTACGAGCAGTACTTC.

The chain recombines TRBV3-1 (or the pseudogene TRBV3-2) with TRBJ1-1; D remains ambiguous. The CDR3 spans 16 residues. The germline CDR1 and CDR2 sequences are LGHDT and YNNKEL (reference sequence). V lost 0 bases, J lost 5 bases, and 16 bases lay in between. The CDR3 nucleotides read TGTGCCAGCAGCCAAGATGCCGTGGAGGGTGGTACTGAAGCTTTCTTT. Amino acid sequence: CASSQDAVEGGTEAFF.

CDR3 region: CASSYSTGGIDTQYF. The CDR3 DNA is TGTGCCAGCAGTTACTCCACGGGGGGAATAGATACGCAGTATTTT. The chain couples TRBV6-6 to TRBJ2-3, with 7 nucleotides matching TRBD2. The V segment lost 0 bases and the J segment 5 bases; nucleotides outside the gene matches: 5. Per germline, CDR1 MNHNY and CDR2 SVGAGI (reference sequence). The CDR3 loop spans 15 amino acids.

J is TRBJ2-5 and V is TRBV27; 9 nucleotides match TRBD2. The CDR3 is 15 residues long. The V gene's germline CDR1 is MNHEY and CDR2 SMNVEV (reference sequence). V gave up 0 bases and J gave up 5 bases; unmatched junction bases: 4. CDR3 region: CASSLSWREGETQYF. Written as DNA, the CDR3 is TGTGCCAGCAGTTTATCTTGGCGGGAGGGGGAGACCCAGTACTTC.

This rearrangement joins TRBV7-3 to TRBJ2-3; TRBD2 aligns across 13 bases. Trimming cost V 5 bases and J 1 base; bases outside gene matches: 3. The CDR3 loop spans 16 amino acids. Germline lookup yields CDR1 SGHTA and CDR2 FQGTGA. CDR3 amino acids: CASSTGLAGGTDTQYF. In nucleotides, the CDR3 is TGTGCCAGCAGCACCGGACTAGCGGGGGGCACAGATACGCAGTATTTT.

The chain couples TRBV28 to TRBJ1-4; 8 nucleotides align to TRBD1. V gave up 7 bases and J gave up 6 bases; unmatched junction bases: 13. Germline-derived CDR1 and CDR2 are MDHEN and SYDVKM. The CDR3 consists of 16 residues. CDR3 region: CASTYRGQDPYEKLFF. CDR3 nucleotides: TGTGCCAGCACGTACAGGGGACAGGACCCTTATGAAAAACTGTTTTTT.

The V gene is TRBV3-1 (or the pseudogene TRBV3-2), the J gene TRBJ1-2; TRBD1 matches 8 bases. Germline CDR1 reads LGHDT; CDR2 reads YNNKEL (reference sequence). The CDR3 spans 17 residues. With V trimmed by 6 bases and J by 3 bases, 15 bases remained unmatched. CDR3 sequence reads: CASSNSRAGGFYYGYTF. The CDR3 DNA follows: TGTGCCAGCAGTAACAGCAGGGCAGGGGGCTTCTACTATGGCTACACCTTC.

Details on this clone: Possible read error: a much larger clone is one base away. The V and J genes are TRBV28 and TRBJ1-2; 7 bases agree with TRBD1. J gave up 3 bases and V 6 bases, and 1 base lay outside the gene matches. CDR1 MDHEN and CDR2 SYDVKM come from the germline V gene. The CDR3 extends over 12 amino acids. CDR3 sequence (DNA): TGTGCCAGCAGGGGACAGCACTATGGCTACACCTTC. Amino acids: CASRGQHYGYTF.

The rearrangement joins TRBV4-1 to TRBJ1-3, with D possibly being TRBD1 (6 bases). The CDR3 covers 16 residues. Deletions cut 0 bases from V and 0 bases from J, with 9 bases between. Germline V CDR1 and CDR2: MGHRA, YSYEKL. For the CDR3, the DNA is TGCGCCAGCAGCCAAGAGGGGGGGGCCTCTGGAAACACCATATATTTT. This gives the protein CASSQEGGASGNTIYF.

The chain employs TRBV9 and TRBJ2-1, with TRBD2 identical over 10 bases. The CDR3 extends over 16 amino acids. In germline, CDR1 is SGDLS, CDR2 YYNGEE. Trimming at V came to 0 bases and at J to 10 bases, leaving 10 bases not matched to a gene. The CDR3 nucleotides are TGTGCCAGCAGCGTAGTGCCCAGCGGGGGGGGCGGGGAGCAGTTCTTC. Encoded protein: CASSVVPSGGGGEQFF.

This clone was seen more than once but under ten times. This chain's CDR3 is CASSSMRAGSNSPLHF. CDR3 DNA sequence: TGTGCCAGCAGTTCTATGAGGGCAGGCTCTAATTCACCCCTCCACTTT. The chain carries TRBV27 and TRBJ1-6; D uncertain. Germline CDR1 MNHEY, CDR2 SMNVEV (reference sequence). This CDR3 region has 16 residues. V lost 4 bases to trimming and J lost 6 bases, with 16 bases between them.

The chain recombines TRBV28 with TRBJ1-4; 7 positions agree with TRBD1. CDR3 length: 16 residues. Germline-derived CDR1 and CDR2 are MDHEN and SYDVKM. The J segment lost 6 bases and the V segment lost 4 bases, leaving 11 bases of the junction unmatched. CDR3 sequence: CASSYDRENGDEKLFF. In DNA, the CDR3 is TGTGCCAGCAGTTATGACAGGGAAAATGGTGATGAAAAACTGTTTTTT.

V usage is TRBV4-3 and J usage is TRBJ2-7; 9 bases match TRBD1. Germline-derived CDR1 and CDR2 are LGHNA and YSLEER. With 2 bases clipped from V and 0 bases from J, the junction kept 5 bases outside the gene matches. The CDR3 covers 16 residues. CDR3: CASSQYGTGTSYEQYF. The DNA for the CDR3 is TGCGCCAGCAGCCAATACGGGACAGGGACCTCCTACGAGCAGTACTTC.

The CDR3 DNA reads as TGTGCCAGCAGCTTATCTGTAACGAACACCGGGGAGCTGTTTTTT. As protein: CASSLSVTNTGELFF. The rearrangement links TRBV7-2 to TRBJ2-2; D remains unclear. The CDR3 runs 15 residues. V shed 2 bases and J shed 0 bases, with 7 bases lying between them. CDR1 and CDR2 (germline): SGHTA, FQGNSA.

About this clone: One end of the junction does not line up with germline, which may come from a read error. The V gene is TRBV30, the J gene TRBJ1-3; perhaps TRBD1 as D (5 bases). The CDR3 length is 12 residues. Germline V lookup: CDR1 GTSNPN, CDR2 SVGIG (reference sequence). CDR3 amino acids: CAWSEGFGTPRF. The CDR3 nucleotides read TGTGCCTGGAGTGAGGGGTTCGGCACTCCGCGTTTT.

This clone was found once. V is TRBV16 and J is TRBJ2-3; no clear D gene. Germline lookup yields CDR1 KGHSY and CDR2 FQNENV. The germline V and J ends were trimmed by 0 bases and 4 bases, with 11 bases remaining between them. The CDR3 is 15 amino acids. In nucleotides, the CDR3 is TGTGCCAGCAGCCAATCACCTATAGTCTCAGATACGCAGTATTTT. It yields the protein CASSQSPIVSDTQYF.

This rearrangement joins TRBV11-2 to TRBJ2-2; D gene uncertain. The CDR3 is 15 amino acids. Germline V gene lookup returns CDR1 SGHAT and CDR2 FQNNGV. V lost 1 base and J 4 bases, leaving 10 bases between the germline ends. Here the CDR3 reads CASSLVQVTTGELFF. The CDR3 DNA reads TGTGCCAGCAGCTTAGTGCAGGTTACCACCGGGGAGCTGTTTTTT.

This chain joins TRBV6-2 or TRBV6-3 and TRBJ1-1, with TRBD1 matching over 11 bases. The CDR3 extends over 16 amino acids. In germline, CDR1 is MNHEY, CDR2 SVGEGT. Trimming at V came to 5 bases and at J to 4 bases, leaving 9 bases not matched to a gene. The CDR3 loop reads CASSRRDRGESTEAFF. The CDR3 coding sequence is TGTGCCAGCAGTCGCAGGGACAGGGGGGAGAGCACTGAAGCTTTCTTT.

The chain carries TRBV28 and TRBJ2-1, with 10 nucleotides matching TRBD2. Germline V lookup: CDR1 MDHEN, CDR2 SYDVKM. V dropped 5 bases and J dropped 6; count of bases not matched to a gene: 10. The CDR3 has 16 residues. CDR3 sequence (DNA): TGTGCCAGCAGTCTGCCACTAGCGGGAATCTCCAATGAGCAGTTCTTC. Translating it yields CASSLPLAGISNEQFF.

The chain combines TRBV19 with TRBJ1-6, with 8 bases fitting TRBD1. V trimming: 5 bases; J trimming: 0 bases; junction bases outside the gene matches: 12. Germline CDR1 and CDR2: LNHDA and SQIVND (reference sequence). This CDR3 region has 19 residues. The chain's CDR3 is CASSPRGGDRSSYNSPLHF. DNA of the CDR3: TGTGCCAGTAGTCCTCGAGGGGGGGACAGGAGCTCCTATAATTCACCCCTCCACTTT.